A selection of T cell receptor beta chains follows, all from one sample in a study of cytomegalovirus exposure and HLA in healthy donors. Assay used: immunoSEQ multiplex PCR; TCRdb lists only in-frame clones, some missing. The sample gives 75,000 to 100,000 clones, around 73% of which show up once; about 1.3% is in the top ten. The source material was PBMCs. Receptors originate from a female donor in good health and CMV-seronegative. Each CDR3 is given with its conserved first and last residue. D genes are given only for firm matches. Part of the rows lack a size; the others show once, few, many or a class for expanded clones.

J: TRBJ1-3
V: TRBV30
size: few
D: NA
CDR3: CAWSVLRNTIYF
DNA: TGTGCCTGGAGTGTACTGCGAAACACCATATATTTT

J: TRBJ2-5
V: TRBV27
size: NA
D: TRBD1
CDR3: CASSLLGQGETQYF
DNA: TGTGCCAGCAGTCTATTGGGACAGGGCGAGACCCAGTACTTC

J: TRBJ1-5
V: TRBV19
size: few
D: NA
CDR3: CASSGLLYSNQPQHF
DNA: TGTGCCAGTAGTGGTCTACTATATAGCAATCAGCCCCAGCATTTT

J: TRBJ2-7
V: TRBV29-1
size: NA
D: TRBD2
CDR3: CSVPASGTFPYEQYF
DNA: TGCAGCGTTCCGGCTAGCGGGACCTTTCCCTACGAGCAGTACTTC

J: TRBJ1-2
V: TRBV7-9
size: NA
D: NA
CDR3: CASSSQDYGYTF
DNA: TGTGCCAGCAGCTCCCAGGACTATGGCTACACCTTC

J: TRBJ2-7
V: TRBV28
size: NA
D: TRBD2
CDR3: CASSLEREVDEQYF
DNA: TGTGCCAGCAGTTTAGAGCGGGAAGTGGACGAGCAGTACTTC

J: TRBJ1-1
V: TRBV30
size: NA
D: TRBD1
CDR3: CAWSRGSHTEAFF
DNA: TGTGCCTGGAGCAGGGGGTCGCACACTGAAGCTTTCTTT

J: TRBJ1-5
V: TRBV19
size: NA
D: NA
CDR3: CASSIAGGRDLNQPQHF
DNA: TGTGCCAGTAGTATAGCGGGGGGCCGGGACTTAAATCAGCCCCAGCATTTT

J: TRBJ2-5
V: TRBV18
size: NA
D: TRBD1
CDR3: CASSPTGPPETQYF
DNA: TGTGCCAGCTCACCGACAGGGCCACCAGAGACCCAGTACTTC

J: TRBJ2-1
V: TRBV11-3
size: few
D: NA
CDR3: CASSYGDNGVGEQFF
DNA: TGTGCCAGCAGCTATGGGGACAATGGTGTGGGTGAGCAGTTCTTC

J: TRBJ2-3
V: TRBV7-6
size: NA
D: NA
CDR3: CASSLAGADTDTQYF
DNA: TGTGCCAGCAGCTTAGCGGGAGCGGACACAGATACGCAGTATTTT

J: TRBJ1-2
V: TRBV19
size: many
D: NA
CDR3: CASSIDRRGYGYTF
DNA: TGTGCCAGTAGTATAGATCGGAGAGGCTATGGCTACACCTTC

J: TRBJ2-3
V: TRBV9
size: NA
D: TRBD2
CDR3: CASSVDLAGVDTQYF
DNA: TGTGCCAGCAGCGTAGATTTAGCGGGAGTAGATACGCAGTATTTT

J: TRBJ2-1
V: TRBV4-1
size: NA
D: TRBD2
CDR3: CASSQEVGTRGANEQFF
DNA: TGCGCCAGCAGCCAAGAGGTGGGGACTAGAGGGGCCAATGAGCAGTTCTTC

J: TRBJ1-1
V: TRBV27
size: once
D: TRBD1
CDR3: CASSSITTATGANTEAFF
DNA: TGTGCCAGCAGTTCAATAACCACTGCAACAGGGGCGAACACTGAAGCTTTCTTT

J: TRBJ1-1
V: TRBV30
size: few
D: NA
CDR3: CAWSVMEGTEAFF
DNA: TGTGCCTGGAGTGTAATGGAGGGGACTGAAGCTTTCTTT

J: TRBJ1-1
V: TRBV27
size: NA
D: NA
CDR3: CASSLRQPLNTEAFF
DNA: TGTGCCAGCAGTTTAAGACAGCCATTGAACACTGAAGCTTTCTTT

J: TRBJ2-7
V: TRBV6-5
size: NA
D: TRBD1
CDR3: CASRTGARIIEQYF
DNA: TGTGCCAGCAGGACAGGGGCCCGCATCATCGAGCAGTACTTC

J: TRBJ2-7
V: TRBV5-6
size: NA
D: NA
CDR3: CASSDPRGGNYEQYF
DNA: TGTGCCAGCAGCGATCCTAGGGGGGGGAATTACGAGCAGTACTTC

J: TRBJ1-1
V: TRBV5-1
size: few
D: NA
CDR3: CASSLAKNTEAFF
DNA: TGCGCCAGCAGCTTGGCCAAGAACACTGAAGCTTTCTTT

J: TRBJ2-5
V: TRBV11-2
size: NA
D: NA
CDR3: CASSLDGYETQYF
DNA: TGTGCCAGCAGCTTAGACGGGTACGAGACCCAGTACTTC

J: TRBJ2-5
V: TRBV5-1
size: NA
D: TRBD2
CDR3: CASSTRTSGRGETQYF
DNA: TGCGCCAGCAGCACGCGGACTAGCGGGAGGGGAGAGACCCAGTACTTC

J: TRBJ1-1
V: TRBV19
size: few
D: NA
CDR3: CASSIGWAGLNLNTEAFF
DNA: TGTGCCAGTAGTATAGGCTGGGCAGGGCTGAACTTGAACACTGAAGCTTTCTTT

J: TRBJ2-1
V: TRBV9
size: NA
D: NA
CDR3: CASSPPSDNEQFF
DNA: TGTGCCAGCAGCCCCCCGTCTGACAATGAGCAGTTCTTC

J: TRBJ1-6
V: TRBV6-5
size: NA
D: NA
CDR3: CASSYSRGGNSPLHF
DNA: TGTGCCAGCAGTTACTCGAGAGGGGGAAATTCACCCCTCCACTTT

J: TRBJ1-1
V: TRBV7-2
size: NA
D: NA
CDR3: CASSVGSELEAFF
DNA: TGTGCCAGCAGCGTAGGGAGCGAACTAGAAGCTTTCTTT

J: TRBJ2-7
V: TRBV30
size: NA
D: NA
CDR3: CAWSVGREAYEQYF
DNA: TGTGCCTGGAGTGTGGGCAGGGAGGCTTACGAGCAGTACTTC

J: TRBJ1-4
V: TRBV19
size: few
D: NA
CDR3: CASSIGAGPEKLFF
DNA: TGTGCCAGTAGTATTGGGGCAGGGCCGGAAAAACTGTTTTTT

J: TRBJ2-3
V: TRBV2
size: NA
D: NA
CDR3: CASSDPGSTDTQYF
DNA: TGTGCCAGCAGTGACCCGGGTAGCACAGATACGCAGTATTTT

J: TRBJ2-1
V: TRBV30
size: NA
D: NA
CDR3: CAWDLNSGYNEQFF
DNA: TGTGCCTGGGATCTAAACTCGGGTTACAATGAGCAGTTCTTC

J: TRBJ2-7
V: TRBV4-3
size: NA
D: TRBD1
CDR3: CASSQGDRAYEQYF
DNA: TGCGCCAGCAGCCAAGGGGACAGAGCCTACGAGCAGTACTTC

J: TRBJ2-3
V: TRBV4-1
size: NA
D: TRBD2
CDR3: CASSQVSGRADTQYF
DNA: TGCGCCAGCAGCCAAGTAAGCGGGAGGGCAGATACGCAGTATTTT

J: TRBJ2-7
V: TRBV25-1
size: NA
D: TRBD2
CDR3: CASSDSTSGRRDEQYF
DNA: TGTGCCAGCAGTGATTCCACTAGCGGGAGGCGGGACGAGCAGTACTTC

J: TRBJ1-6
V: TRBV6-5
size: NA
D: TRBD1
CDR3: CGTKTGYGNSPLHF
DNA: TGCGGCACAAAGACAGGGTATGGTAATTCACCCCTCCACTTT

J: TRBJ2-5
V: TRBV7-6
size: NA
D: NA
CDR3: CASSLSLRYPKETQYF
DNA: TGTGCCAGCAGCTTATCCCTCCGCTATCCCAAAGAGACCCAGTACTTC

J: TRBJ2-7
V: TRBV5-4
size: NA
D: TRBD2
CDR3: CASSPGLAGYEQYF
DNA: TGTGCCAGCAGCCCGGGACTAGCGGGGTACGAGCAGTACTTC

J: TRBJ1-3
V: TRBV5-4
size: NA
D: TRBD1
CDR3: CASSLDRGHGNTIYF
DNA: TGTGCCAGCAGCTTGGACAGGGGGCACGGAAACACCATATATTTT

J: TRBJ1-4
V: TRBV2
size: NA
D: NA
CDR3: CASRSGGSEKLFF
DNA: TGTGCCAGCAGGTCGGGAGGCAGTGAAAAACTGTTTTTT

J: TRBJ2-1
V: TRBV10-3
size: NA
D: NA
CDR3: CAISESGGSYNEQFF
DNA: TGTGCCATCAGTGAGTCGGGGGGATCTTACAATGAGCAGTTCTTC

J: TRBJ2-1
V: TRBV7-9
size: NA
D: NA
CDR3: CASSFQGSGGNEQFF
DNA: TGTGCCAGCAGCTTTCAGGGTTCCGGGGGCAATGAGCAGTTCTTC

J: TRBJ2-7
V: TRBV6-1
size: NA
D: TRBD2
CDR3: CASSESGGSSYEQYF
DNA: TGTGCCAGCAGTGAATCGGGGGGGTCTTCCTACGAGCAGTACTTC

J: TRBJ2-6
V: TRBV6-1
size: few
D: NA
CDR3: CASSEAGARGANVLTF
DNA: TGTGCCAGCAGTGAAGCGGGGGCCCGTGGGGCCAACGTCCTGACTTTC

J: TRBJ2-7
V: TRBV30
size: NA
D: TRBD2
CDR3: CAWTRGLSYEQYF
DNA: TGTGCCTGGACCCGGGGACTATCCTACGAGCAGTACTTC

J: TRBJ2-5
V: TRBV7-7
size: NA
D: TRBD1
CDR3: CASSLGQGPQYF
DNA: TGTGCTAGCAGCTTGGGACAGGGACCCCAGTACTTC

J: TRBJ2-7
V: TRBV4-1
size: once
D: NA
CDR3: CASSLTMGQGSYEQYF
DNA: TGCGCCAGCAGCCTCACCATGGGGCAGGGCTCCTACGAGCAGTACTTC

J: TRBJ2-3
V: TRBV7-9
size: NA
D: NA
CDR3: CASKEAVGDTQYF
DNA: TGTGCCAGCAAGGAGGCCGTAGGCGATACGCAGTATTTT

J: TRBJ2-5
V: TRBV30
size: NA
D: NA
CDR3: CAWSSGAETQYF
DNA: TGTGCCTGGAGTTCTGGGGCCGAGACCCAGTACTTC